Presented here are 18 T cell receptor beta chains from one specimen sequenced in a study of T cells in Graves' hyperthyroidism and ophthalmopathy. RNA transcripts gave rise to amplified TCR beta CDR3 regions. Initially, a first-round RT-PCR of the TCR CDR3 employed the HTBI primer set. One entry per CDR3 protein results from TCRdb running MiXCR on the multiplex PCR reads. Among around 800,000 distinct CDR3 sequences listed, 38% were seen once. Sample: blood. Source of these receptors: a man aged 18 to 35 with Graves' hyperthyroidism.

This sequence joins TRBV5-6 and TRBJ2-2; D is unclear. Germline assignment: CDR1 SGHDT and CDR2 YYEEEE. V shed 6 bases and J shed 8 bases, with 20 bases lying between them. The length of the CDR3 is 15 residues. CDR3 nucleotides: TGTGCCAGCACCATCCGTAGAAGACTCGGAGGGGAGCTGTTTTTT. Protein: CASTIRRRLGGELFF.

This clonotype was observed at least ten times. V is TRBV10-3 and J is TRBJ1-6; TRBD1 matches at 10 bases. This CDR3 comprises 14 residues. Germline V gene data show CDR1 as ENHRY and CDR2 as SYGVKD. The V gene end was trimmed by 10 bases and the J gene end by 7 bases; junction bases not matched to a gene: 7. CDR3 amino acids: CATGTGDSNSPLHF. CDR3 sequence (DNA): TGTGCCACCGGGACAGGGGATAGCAATTCACCCCTCCACTTT.

This rearrangement joins TRBV6-6 to TRBJ1-5; D is unresolved. Germline CDR1 reads MNHNY; CDR2 reads SVGAGI (reference sequence). V was trimmed by 5 bases and J by 0 bases, leaving 20 bases between them. The CDR3 covers 18 residues. The CDR3 DNA follows: TGTGCCAGCAGTAAACCAGTCTCCCGGAGAGTTAGCAATCAGCCCCAGCATTTT. Its protein product is CASSKPVSRRVSNQPQHF.

This clonotype was seen ten or more times. This sequence joins TRBV29-1 and TRBJ1-4; no definite D call. CDR1 and CDR2 (germline): SQVTM, ANQGSEA. Trimming stripped 3 bases from V and 0 bases from J, with 11 bases between. The CDR3 is made up of 15 amino acids. CDR3 protein: CSVEGGKTTNEKLFF. As DNA, the CDR3 is TGCAGCGTTGAGGGAGGGAAGACAACTAATGAAAAACTGTTTTTT.

The chain has TRBV7-9 and TRBJ1-3, with 7 bases lining up with TRBD1. The V gene's germline CDR1 is SEHNR and CDR2 FQNEAQ (reference sequence). Germline trimming cut 4 bases from V and 10 bases from J; bases unmatched to any gene: 10. There are 14 residues in the CDR3. CDR3 DNA sequence: TGTGCCAGCAGCTACCAACAGGGGTCAGGGACCATATATTTT. Encoded protein: CASSYQQGSGTIYF.

The chain recombines TRBV10-3 with TRBJ1-2; D remains ambiguous. This CDR3 is built from 13 residues. Trimming took 2 bases from V and 4 from J, leaving 8 bases between them. CDR1 and CDR2 (germline): ENHRY, SYGVKD. The CDR3 protein is CAISEGIVYGYTF. Written as DNA, the CDR3 is TGTGCCATCAGTGAGGGGATCGTCTATGGCTACACCTTC.

The chain couples TRBV6-5 to TRBJ2-7, with D maybe TRBD2 (5 bases). The CDR3 length is 13 residues. The germline CDR1 and CDR2 sequences are MNHEY and SVGAGI. The V and J ends lost 8 bases and 2 bases respectively, with 13 bases between them. The CDR3 sequence: CASGPGSPYEQYF. The CDR3 region has the DNA TGTGCCAGCGGTCCGGGGTCCCCCTACGAGCAGTACTTC.

V usage is TRBV20-1 and J usage is TRBJ1-1; unclear D gene. The CDR3 length is 14 residues. In germline, CDR1 is DFQATT, CDR2 SNEGSKA (reference sequence). With 1 base removed from V and 1 base from J, the gap between germline ends came to 10 bases. The CDR3 loop is CSARVGGSNTEAFF. For the CDR3, the DNA is TGCAGTGCTAGAGTAGGAGGATCGAACACTGAAGCTTTCTTT.

This clonotype occurred a few times. The V gene is TRBV7-9, the J gene TRBJ1-1; D perhaps matches TRBD1 (5 bases). Trimming took off 6 bases at V and 0 bases at J, with 20 bases between the two ends. CDR3 length: 17 residues. The germline V gene has CDR1 SEHNR and CDR2 FQNEAQ (reference sequence). The CDR3 DNA reads as TGTGCCAGCAGGATGTTAGGACAAGGGGCCGTGAACACTGAAGCTTTCTTT. The encoded protein is CASRMLGQGAVNTEAFF.

The rearrangement joins TRBV7-8 to TRBJ2-7; the D gene is possibly TRBD2 (5 bases). Germline V lookup: CDR1 SGHVS, CDR2 FQNEAQ. Trimming pared 5 bases from V and 9 bases from J, leaving 23 bases between. This CDR3 is 15 amino acids long. The chain's CDR3 is CASSQSSVDRGWQYF. As DNA, the CDR3 is TGTGCCAGCAGCCAATCCTCGGTTGACCGGGGATGGCAGTACTTC.

The chain uses TRBV5-1 and TRBJ1-1; 12 nucleotides align to TRBD1. Germline V gene sequence: CDR1 SGHRS, CDR2 YFSETQ. V lost 1 base, J lost 10 bases, and 5 bases stayed unmatched. The CDR3 loop spans 14 amino acids. CDR3 region: CASSLTRDRGRAFF. DNA for the CDR3: TGCGCCAGCAGCTTGACCCGGGACAGGGGGCGAGCTTTCTTT.

The chain uses TRBV7-9 and TRBJ1-5; D may be TRBD1 (5 bases). The CDR3 is made up of 14 amino acids. V lost 5 bases and J lost 6, with 14 bases in between. From germline, CDR1 is SEHNR and CDR2 FQNEAQ (reference sequence). CDR3 nucleotide sequence: TGTGCCAGCAGCGTAGACGGGGGTGGTCAGCCCCAGCATTTT. Its translation is CASSVDGGGQPQHF.

A note on this clonotype: The junction departs from germline at one end; a sequencing error may be responsible. This chain links TRBV11-2 with TRBJ1-6; D perhaps matches TRBD1 (5 bases). Germline CDR1 reads SGHAT; CDR2 reads FQNNGV. This CDR3 is built from 15 residues. In DNA, the CDR3 is TGTGCCAGCAGCTTACCTTTACAGGATAATTCACCCCTCGACTTT. Translated, it gives CASSLPLQDNSPLDF.

CDR3 amino acids: CASSYKVGRPPLHF. Here the CDR3 DNA reads TGTGCCAGCAGTTACAAGGTGGGGAGACCACCCCTCCACTTT. The chain recombines TRBV6-5 with TRBJ1-6; D is unresolved. From germline, CDR1 is MNHEY and CDR2 SVGAGI. This CDR3 region has 14 residues. Trimming removed 2 bases at V and 11 bases at J, with 13 bases between.

This clonotype has a count of ten or more. The J gene is TRBJ2-7, the V gene TRBV10-3; D is unresolved. Trimming removed 2 bases at V and 5 bases at J, with 10 bases between. The CDR3 loop spans 13 amino acids. The V gene's germline CDR1 is ENHRY and CDR2 SYGVKD. The CDR3 protein is CAISEPYADEQYF. CDR3 sequence (DNA): TGTGCCATCAGTGAGCCCTATGCTGACGAGCAGTACTTC.

This clonotype was counted many times. This chain uses TRBV29-1 with TRBJ1-2; D is unclear. Per germline, CDR1 SQVTM and CDR2 ANQGSEA. V lost 3 bases to trimming and J lost 0 bases, with 14 bases between them. CDR3 length equals 15 residues. CDR3 amino acids: CSVEGSARPNYGYTF. DNA for the CDR3: TGCAGCGTTGAGGGATCAGCTAGACCTAACTATGGCTACACCTTC.

V is TRBV4-1 and J is TRBJ1-4; D is unresolved. Trimming removed 0 bases from V and 7 bases from J, with 3 bases in between. Germline CDR1 reads MGHRA; CDR2 reads YSYEKL. This CDR3 is 12 amino acids long. The CDR3 DNA follows: TGCGCCAGCAGCCAAGATACTGAAAAACTGTTTTTT. Translated: CASSQDTEKLFF.

This clonotype was counted at least ten times. In DNA form, the CDR3 reads TGTGCCATCAGTGAGTCTAGGGGGGCCGGCTATGGCTACACCTTC. This codes for CAISESRGAGYGYTF. This chain uses TRBV10-3 with TRBJ1-2; maybe TRBD1 (6 bases). Germline V CDR1 and CDR2: ENHRY, SYGVKD. V was pared by 0 bases and J by 4 bases, with 12 bases between. This CDR3 has 15 amino acids.